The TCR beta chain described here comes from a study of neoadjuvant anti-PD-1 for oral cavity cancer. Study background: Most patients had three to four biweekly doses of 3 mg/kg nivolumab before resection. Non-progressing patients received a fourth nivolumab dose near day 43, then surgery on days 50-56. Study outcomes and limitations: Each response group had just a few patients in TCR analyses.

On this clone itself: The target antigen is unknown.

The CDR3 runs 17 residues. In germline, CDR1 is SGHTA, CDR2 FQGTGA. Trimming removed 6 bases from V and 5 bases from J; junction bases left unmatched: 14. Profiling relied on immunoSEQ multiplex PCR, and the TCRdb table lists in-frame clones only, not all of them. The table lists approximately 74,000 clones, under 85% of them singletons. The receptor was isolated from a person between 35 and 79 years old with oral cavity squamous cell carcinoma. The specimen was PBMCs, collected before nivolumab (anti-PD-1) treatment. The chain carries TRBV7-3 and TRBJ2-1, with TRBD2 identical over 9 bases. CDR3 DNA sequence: TGTGCCAGCAGTCCCCTTGGGGGGACTAGCTTTCACAATGAGCAGTTCTTC. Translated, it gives CASSPLGGTSFHNEQFF.